The clone carrying this T cell receptor (beta chain) was counted only a few times. These data come from a study of human T cells and chemical hapten exposure. TCRdb reanalysed the RACE reads using MiXCR and keeps one entry per CDR3 protein. The sample lists about 110,000 distinct CDR3 sequences, roughly an eighth seen once, with over 1.5% in the top ten. Deletions cut 4 bases from V and 6 bases from J, with 19 bases between. This CDR3 contains 16 residues. The germline gives CDR1 SGHAT, CDR2 FQNNGV. Time point meaning: pre-sensitization, week 0. As to treatment: therapeutic diphenylcyclopropenone sensitization with weekly scalp DPC.

The receptor's source is a woman between 50 and 59 years old with alopecia areata. Some clones in this sample may be carry-over from other donors' samples. The rearrangement joins TRBV11-2 to TRBJ2-1; TRBD1 or TRBD2 may be the D gene (7 bases each). The material was whole blood, obtained in connection with sensitization to the hapten diphenylcyclopropenone (DPC). The CDR3 here is CASSSYRGGGPNEQFF. CDR3 DNA sequence: TGTGCCAGCAGCTCCTACAGGGGAGGGGGCCCCAATGAGCAGTTCTTC.